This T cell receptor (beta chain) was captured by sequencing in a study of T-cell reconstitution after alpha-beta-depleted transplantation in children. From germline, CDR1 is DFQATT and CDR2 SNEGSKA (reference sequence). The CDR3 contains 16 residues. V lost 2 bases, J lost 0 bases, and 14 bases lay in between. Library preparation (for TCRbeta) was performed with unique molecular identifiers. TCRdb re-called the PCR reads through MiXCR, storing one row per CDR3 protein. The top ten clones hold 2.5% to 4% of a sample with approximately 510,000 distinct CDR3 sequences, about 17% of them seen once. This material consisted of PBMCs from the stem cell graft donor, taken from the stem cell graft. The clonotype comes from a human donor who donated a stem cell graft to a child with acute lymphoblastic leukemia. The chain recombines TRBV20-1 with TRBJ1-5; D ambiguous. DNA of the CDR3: TGCAGTGCTAGACCCGGGCCAGCCTTTAGCAATCAGCCCCAGCATTTT. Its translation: CSARPGPAFSNQPQHF.